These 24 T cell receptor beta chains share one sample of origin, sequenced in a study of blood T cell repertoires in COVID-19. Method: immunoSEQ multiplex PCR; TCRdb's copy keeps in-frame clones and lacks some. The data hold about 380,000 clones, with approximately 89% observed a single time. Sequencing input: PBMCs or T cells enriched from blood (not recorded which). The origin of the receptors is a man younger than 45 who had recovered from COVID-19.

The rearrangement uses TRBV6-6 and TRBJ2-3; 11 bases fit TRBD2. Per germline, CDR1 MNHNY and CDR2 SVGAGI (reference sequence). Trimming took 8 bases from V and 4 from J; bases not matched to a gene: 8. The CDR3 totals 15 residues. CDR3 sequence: CASWRLAGRSDTQYF. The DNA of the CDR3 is TGTGCCAGCTGGAGACTAGCGGGGAGGTCAGATACGCAGTATTTT.

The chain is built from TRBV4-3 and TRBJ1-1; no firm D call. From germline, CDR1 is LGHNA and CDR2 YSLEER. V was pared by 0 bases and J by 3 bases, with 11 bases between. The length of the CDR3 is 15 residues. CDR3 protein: CASSQDSGGYTEAFF. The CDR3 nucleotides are TGCGCCAGCAGCCAAGATTCTGGAGGGTACACTGAAGCTTTCTTT.

The DNA of the CDR3 is TGTGCCAGCGGGAGGGGGACAGGGCGTAATGAAAAACTGTTTTTT. Encoded protein: CASGRGTGRNEKLFF. The rearrangement links TRBV6-5 to TRBJ1-4, with TRBD1 matching over 9 bases. The CDR3 is 15 residues long. Germline CDR1 is MNHEY and CDR2 is SVGAGI. Losses at the gene ends were 8 bases for V and 4 bases for J; bases not matched to a gene: 8.

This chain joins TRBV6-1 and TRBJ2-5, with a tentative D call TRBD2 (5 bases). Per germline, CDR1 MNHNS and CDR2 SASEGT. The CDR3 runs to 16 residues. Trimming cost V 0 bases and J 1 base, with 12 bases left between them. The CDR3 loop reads CASSEARRWGQETQYF. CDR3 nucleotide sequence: TGTGCCAGCAGTGAAGCGAGGAGGTGGGGCCAAGAGACCCAGTACTTC.

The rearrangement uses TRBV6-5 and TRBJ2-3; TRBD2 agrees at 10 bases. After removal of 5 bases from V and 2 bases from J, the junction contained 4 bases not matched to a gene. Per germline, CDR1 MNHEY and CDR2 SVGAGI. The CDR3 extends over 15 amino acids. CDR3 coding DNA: TGTGCCAGCAGTAGACTAGCGGGTTACACAGATACGCAGTATTTT. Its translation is CASSRLAGYTDTQYF.

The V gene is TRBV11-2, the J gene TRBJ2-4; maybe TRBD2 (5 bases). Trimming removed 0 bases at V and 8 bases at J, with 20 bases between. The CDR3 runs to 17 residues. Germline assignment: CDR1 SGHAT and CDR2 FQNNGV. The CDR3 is CASSLDGSGLHLDIQYF. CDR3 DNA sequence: TGTGCCAGCAGCTTAGATGGGAGCGGACTCCACCTTGACATTCAGTACTTC.

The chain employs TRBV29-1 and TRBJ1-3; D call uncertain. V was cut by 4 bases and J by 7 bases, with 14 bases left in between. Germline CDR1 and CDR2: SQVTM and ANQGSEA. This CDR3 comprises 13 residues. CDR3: CSVVSSSRNTIYF. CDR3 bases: TGCAGCGTTGTGAGCAGCTCGAGGAACACCATATATTTT. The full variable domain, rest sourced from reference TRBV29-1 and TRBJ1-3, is SAVISQKPSRDICQRGTSLTIQCQVDSQVTMMFWYRQQPGQSLTLIATANQGSEATYESGFVIDKFPISRPNLTFSTLTVSNMSPEDSSIYLCSVVSSSRNTIYFGEGSWLTVV.

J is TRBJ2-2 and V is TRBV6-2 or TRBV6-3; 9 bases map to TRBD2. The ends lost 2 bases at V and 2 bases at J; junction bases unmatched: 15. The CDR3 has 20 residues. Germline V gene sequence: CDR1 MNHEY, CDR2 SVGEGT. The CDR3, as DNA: TGTGCCAGCAGTTACAGGGACTTTGGCGCTAGCGGGGTAAACACCGGGGAGCTGTTTTTT. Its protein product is CASSYRDFGASGVNTGELFF.

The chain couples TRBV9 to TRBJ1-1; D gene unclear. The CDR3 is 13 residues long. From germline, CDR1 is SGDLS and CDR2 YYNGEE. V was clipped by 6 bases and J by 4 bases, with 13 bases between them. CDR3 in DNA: TGTGCCAGCACCCGAGATATTGGCACTGAAGCTTTCTTT. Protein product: CASTRDIGTEAFF.

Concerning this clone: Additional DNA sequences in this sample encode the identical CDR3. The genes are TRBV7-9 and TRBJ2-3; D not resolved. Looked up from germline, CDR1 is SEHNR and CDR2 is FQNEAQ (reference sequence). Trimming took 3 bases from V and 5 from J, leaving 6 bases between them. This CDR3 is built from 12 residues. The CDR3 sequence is CASSFSKDTQYF. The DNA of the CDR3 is TGTGCCAGCAGCTTTTCTAAAGATACGCAGTATTTT.

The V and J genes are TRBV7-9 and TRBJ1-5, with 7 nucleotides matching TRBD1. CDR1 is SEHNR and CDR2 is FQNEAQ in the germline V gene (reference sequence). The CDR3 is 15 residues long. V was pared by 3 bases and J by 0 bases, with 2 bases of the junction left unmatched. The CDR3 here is CASSFGQVSNQPQHF. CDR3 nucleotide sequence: TGTGCCAGCAGCTTCGGACAGGTTAGCAATCAGCCCCAGCATTTT.

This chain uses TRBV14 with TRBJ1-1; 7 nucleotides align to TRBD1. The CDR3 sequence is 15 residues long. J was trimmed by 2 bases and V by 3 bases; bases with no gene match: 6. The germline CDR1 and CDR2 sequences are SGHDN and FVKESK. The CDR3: CASSQAQGPNTEAFF. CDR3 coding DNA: TGTGCCAGCAGCCAGGCACAGGGGCCTAACACTGAAGCTTTCTTT.

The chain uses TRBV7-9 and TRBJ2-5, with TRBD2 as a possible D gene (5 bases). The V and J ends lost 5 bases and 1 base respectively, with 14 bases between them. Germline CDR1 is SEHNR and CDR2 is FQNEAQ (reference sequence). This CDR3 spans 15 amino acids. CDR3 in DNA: TGTGCCAGCAGCCTCCTTGGTGGAGGCCAAGAGACCCAGTACTTC. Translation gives CASSLLGGGQETQYF.

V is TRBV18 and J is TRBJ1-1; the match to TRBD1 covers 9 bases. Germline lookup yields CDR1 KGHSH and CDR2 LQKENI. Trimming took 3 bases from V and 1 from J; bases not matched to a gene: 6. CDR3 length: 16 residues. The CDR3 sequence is CASSPTGTGTNTEAFF. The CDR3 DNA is TGTGCCAGCTCACCCACCGGGACAGGGACGAACACTGAAGCTTTCTTT.

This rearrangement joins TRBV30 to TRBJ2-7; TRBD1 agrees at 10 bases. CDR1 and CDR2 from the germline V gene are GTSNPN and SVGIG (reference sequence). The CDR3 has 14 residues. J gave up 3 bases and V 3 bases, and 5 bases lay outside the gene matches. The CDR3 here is CAWRRQGAFYEQYF. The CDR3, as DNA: TGTGCCTGGAGAAGACAGGGGGCGTTCTACGAGCAGTACTTC.

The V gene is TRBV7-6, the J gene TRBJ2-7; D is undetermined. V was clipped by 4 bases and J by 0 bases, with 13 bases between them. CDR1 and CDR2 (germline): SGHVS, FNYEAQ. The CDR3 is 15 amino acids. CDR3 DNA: TGTGCCAGCAGCTCGCGTAGCAGTCTCTCCTACGAGCAGTACTTC. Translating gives CASSSRSSLSYEQYF. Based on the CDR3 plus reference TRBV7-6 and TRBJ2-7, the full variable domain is GAGVSQSPRYKVTKRGQDVALRCDPISGHVSLYWYRQALGQGPEFLTYFNYEAQQDKSGLPNDRFSAERPEGSISTLTIQRTEQRDSAMYRCASSSRSSLSYEQYFGPGTRLTVT.

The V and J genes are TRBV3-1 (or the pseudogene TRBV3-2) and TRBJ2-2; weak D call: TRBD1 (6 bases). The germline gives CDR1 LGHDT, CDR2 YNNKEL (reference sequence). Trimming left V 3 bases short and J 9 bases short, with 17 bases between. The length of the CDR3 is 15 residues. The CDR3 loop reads CASSHSGTRTRELFF. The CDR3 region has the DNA TGTGCCAGCAGCCACTCTGGGACACGGACGAGGGAGCTGTTTTTT.

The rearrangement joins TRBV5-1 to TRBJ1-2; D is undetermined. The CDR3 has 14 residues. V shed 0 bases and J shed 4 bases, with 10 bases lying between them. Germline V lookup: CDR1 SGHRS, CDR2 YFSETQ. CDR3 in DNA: TGCGCCAGCAGCTTGGGGCAGACAAGCTATGGCTACACCTTC. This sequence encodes CASSLGQTSYGYTF.

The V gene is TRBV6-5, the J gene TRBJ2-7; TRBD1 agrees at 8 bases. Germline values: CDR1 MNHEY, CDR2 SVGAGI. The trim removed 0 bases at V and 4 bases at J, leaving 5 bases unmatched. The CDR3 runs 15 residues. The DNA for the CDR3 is TGTGCCAGCAGTTACTCCGGGACAGGTCGGTACGAGCAGTACTTC. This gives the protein CASSYSGTGRYEQYF.

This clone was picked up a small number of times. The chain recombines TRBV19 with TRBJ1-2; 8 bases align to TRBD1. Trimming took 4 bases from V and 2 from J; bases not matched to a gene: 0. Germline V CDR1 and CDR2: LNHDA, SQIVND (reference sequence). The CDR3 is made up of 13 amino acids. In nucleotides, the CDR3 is TGTGCCAGTAGTAGGGACAGGAACTATGGCTACACCTTC. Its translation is CASSRDRNYGYTF. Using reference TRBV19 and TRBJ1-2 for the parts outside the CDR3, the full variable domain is DGGITQSPKYLFRKEGQNVTLSCEQNLNHDAMYWYRQDPGQGLRLIYYSQIVNDFQKGDIAEGYSVSREKKESFPLTVTSAQKNPTAFYLCASSRDRNYGYTFGSGTRLTVV.

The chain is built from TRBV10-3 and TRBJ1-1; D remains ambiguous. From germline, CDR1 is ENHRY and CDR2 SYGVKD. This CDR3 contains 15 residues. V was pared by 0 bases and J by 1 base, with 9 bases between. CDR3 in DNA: TGTGCCATCAGTGAGTCGTGGCGGGAGAACACTGAAGCTTTCTTT. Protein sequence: CAISESWRENTEAFF.

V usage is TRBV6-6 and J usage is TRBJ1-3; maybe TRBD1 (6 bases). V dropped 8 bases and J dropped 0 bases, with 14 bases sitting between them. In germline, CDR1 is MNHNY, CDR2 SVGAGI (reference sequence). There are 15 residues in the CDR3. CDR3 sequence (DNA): TGTGCCAGCGTACTGTGGACAGCCTCTGGAAACACCATATATTTT. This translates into CASVLWTASGNTIYF.

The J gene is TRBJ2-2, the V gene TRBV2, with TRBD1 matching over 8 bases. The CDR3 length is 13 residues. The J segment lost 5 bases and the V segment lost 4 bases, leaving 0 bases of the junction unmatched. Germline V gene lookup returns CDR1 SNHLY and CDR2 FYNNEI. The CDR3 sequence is CASSGQGTGELFF. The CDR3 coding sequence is TGTGCCAGCAGTGGACAGGGGACCGGGGAGCTGTTTTTT.

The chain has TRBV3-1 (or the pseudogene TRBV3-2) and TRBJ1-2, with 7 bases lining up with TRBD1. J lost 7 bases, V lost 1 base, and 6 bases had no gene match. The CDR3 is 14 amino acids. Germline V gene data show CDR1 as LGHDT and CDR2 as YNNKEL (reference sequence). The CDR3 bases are TGTGCCAGCAGCCAAGGTGAGGGGGCTGGTGGCTACACCTTC. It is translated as CASSQGEGAGGYTF.